This is a list of T cell receptor beta chains from one sample in a study of STAT5B mutations in CD4+ large granular lymphocyte leukemia. TCRdb's table, derived via immunoSEQ multiplex PCR, lists solely in-frame clones and lacks some. The repertoire consists of a few thousand clones, with 60% to 85% occurring once and the leading ten covering 88%. Sequenced material: PBMCs. All receptors derive from a woman between 70 and 85 years old with CD4+ T-cell large granular lymphocyte leukemia. The CDR3 runs from the conserved cysteine through the conserved F or W. Fields, in order: CDR3 protein, CDR3 DNA, D gene, V gene, J gene, clone size. D genes are given only for firm matches. Clone size is shown for a subset of rows, as once, few, many or a class of expanded clone.

CDR3aa: CASRDSGDSEPPNF
CDR3nt: TGTGCCAGCAGAGACTCCGGAGACAGCGAACCTCCAAATTTT
d_gene: -
v_gene: TRBV13
j_gene: TRBJ1-4
abundance: -

CDR3aa: CASSLGRGDNSPLHF
CDR3nt: TGCGCCAGCAGCTTGGGCAGGGGCGACAATTCACCCCTCCACTTT
d_gene: -
v_gene: TRBV5-1
j_gene: TRBJ1-6
abundance: -

CDR3aa: CASSDTGGHTEAFF
CDR3nt: TGTGCCAGCAGTGACACAGGGGGCCACACTGAAGCTTTCTTT
d_gene: TRBD1
v_gene: TRBV2
j_gene: TRBJ1-1
abundance: -

CDR3aa: CASSPRAGDTGELFF
CDR3nt: TGTGCCAGCTCACCACGGGCGGGAGACACCGGGGAGCTGTTTTTT
d_gene: TRBD2
v_gene: TRBV18
j_gene: TRBJ2-2
abundance: few

CDR3aa: CASSLRSEQYF
CDR3nt: TGTGCCAGCAGCTTACGGAGCGAGCAGTACTTC
d_gene: -
v_gene: TRBV7-8
j_gene: TRBJ2-7
abundance: once

CDR3aa: CASSFSRNQPQHF
CDR3nt: TGTGCCAGCAGCTTCTCCCGCAATCAGCCCCAGCATTTT
d_gene: -
v_gene: TRBV7-2
j_gene: TRBJ1-5
abundance: -

CDR3aa: CASSLEPLGTSTDTQYF
CDR3nt: TGCGCCAGCAGCTTGGAGCCTTTGGGGACGAGCACAGATACGCAGTATTTT
d_gene: -
v_gene: TRBV5-1
j_gene: TRBJ2-3
abundance: -

CDR3aa: CASSGSGRDEQFF
CDR3nt: TGTGCCAGCAGCGGTAGCGGGAGGGATGAGCAGTTCTTC
d_gene: TRBD2
v_gene: TRBV7-3
j_gene: TRBJ2-1
abundance: -

CDR3aa: CASSPRVTSGPTDTQYF
CDR3nt: TGTGCCAGCAGCCCAAGGGTTACTAGCGGACCCACAGATACGCAGTATTTT
d_gene: TRBD2
v_gene: TRBV11-2
j_gene: TRBJ2-3
abundance: -

CDR3aa: CASSDRGINEKLFF
CDR3nt: TGTGCCAGCAGCGACAGGGGGATTAATGAAAAACTGTTTTTT
d_gene: TRBD1
v_gene: TRBV5-8
j_gene: TRBJ1-4
abundance: once

CDR3aa: CACGLEETQYF
CDR3nt: TGTGCCTGTGGACTAGAAGAGACCCAGTACTTC
d_gene: TRBD2
v_gene: TRBV10-3
j_gene: TRBJ2-5
abundance: -

CDR3aa: CASSLFGGGGEKLFF
CDR3nt: TGTGCCAGCAGCTTATTCGGAGGGGGGGGTGAAAAACTGTTTTTT
d_gene: -
v_gene: TRBV11-2
j_gene: TRBJ1-4
abundance: -

CDR3aa: CASSPTGFESEQYF
CDR3nt: TGTGCCAGCAGCCCAACAGGGTTTGAGAGCGAGCAGTACTTC
d_gene: -
v_gene: TRBV9
j_gene: TRBJ2-7
abundance: -

CDR3aa: CASSFRKGTEAFF
CDR3nt: TGTGCCAGCAGCTTTCGAAAGGGCACTGAAGCTTTCTTT
d_gene: -
v_gene: TRBV11-1
j_gene: TRBJ1-1
abundance: -

CDR3aa: CASSLEGLAGQETQYF
CDR3nt: TGTGCCAGCAGCTTAGAGGGACTAGCGGGACAAGAGACCCAGTACTTC
d_gene: TRBD2
v_gene: TRBV11-2
j_gene: TRBJ2-5
abundance: -

CDR3aa: CASRPLAGVNTGELFF
CDR3nt: TGCGCCAGCAGACCTCTAGCGGGAGTAAACACCGGGGAGCTGTTTTTT
d_gene: TRBD2
v_gene: TRBV10-2
j_gene: TRBJ2-2
abundance: once

CDR3aa: CAISLREGTDTQYF
CDR3nt: TGTGCCATCAGTCTCCGGGAGGGCACAGATACGCAGTATTTT
d_gene: TRBD2
v_gene: TRBV10-3
j_gene: TRBJ2-3
abundance: -